This T cell receptor beta chain was sequenced in a study of T cell repertoires in cytomegalovirus infection. Background on the study: Public TCR beta signatures provided an indication of both CMV infection and a matching HLA type.

From germline, CDR1 is SGHTA and CDR2 FQGTGA. V dropped 2 bases and J dropped 6 bases, with 10 bases sitting between them. The length of the CDR3 is 13 residues. In its sample, this clonotype was seen a few times. A single record per CDR3 protein comes from TCRdb applying MiXCR to the reads. The sample carries 200,000 to 300,000 distinct CDR3 sequences, approximately 6.7% recorded once. The TCR sequence derives from a human donor in good health (CMV status not recorded). Some clones in this sample may be carry-over from other donors' samples. This chain uses TRBV7-3 with TRBJ1-2; possible D gene TRBD1, 5 bases. Sequencing input: PBMCs. CDR3 region: CASSLGGFDGYTF. In DNA form, the CDR3 reads TGTGCCAGCAGCTTAGGGGGGTTCGATGGCTACACCTTC.